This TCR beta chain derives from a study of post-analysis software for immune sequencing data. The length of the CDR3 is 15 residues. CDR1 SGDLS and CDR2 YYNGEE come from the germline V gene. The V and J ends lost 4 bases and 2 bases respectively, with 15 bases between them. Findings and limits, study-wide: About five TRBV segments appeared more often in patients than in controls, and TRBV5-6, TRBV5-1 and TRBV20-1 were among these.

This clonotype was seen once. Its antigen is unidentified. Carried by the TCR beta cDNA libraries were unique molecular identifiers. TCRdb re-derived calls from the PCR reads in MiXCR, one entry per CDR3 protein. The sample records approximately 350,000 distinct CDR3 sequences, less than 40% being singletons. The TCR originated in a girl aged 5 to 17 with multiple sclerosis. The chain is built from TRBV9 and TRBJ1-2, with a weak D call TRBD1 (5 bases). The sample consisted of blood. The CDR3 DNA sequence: TGTGCCAGCAGCTTAGAATGGGGGACGAACTATGGCTACACCTTC. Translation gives CASSLEWGTNYGYTF.